The clone carrying this T cell receptor (beta chain) has a handful of counts. Its antigen remains unidentified. Germline V gene lookup returns CDR1 DFQATT and CDR2 SNEGSKA (reference sequence). The CDR3 consists of 14 residues. V lost 6 bases to trimming and J lost 2 bases, with 13 bases between them. TCRdb reprocessed the 5' RACE reads with MiXCR, giving one entry per CDR3 protein. The top ten hold around 0.25% of the sample, which has roughly 1.6 million distinct CDR3 sequences, 25% to 35% seen once. The entry originates in a study of identical twins. The study's findings and limits: Insertions were fewer in abundant cord blood beta clonotypes, whereas memory repertoires showed none of this pattern. Compared with models, monozygotic twins showed more out-of-frame TCR alpha sharing. Analyses of zero insertions could, in part, be confounded by invariant MAIT and iNKT cells.

The source is a newborn girl in good health. The rearrangement links TRBV20-1 to TRBJ2-2; tentative D call: TRBD2 (5 bases). Sequencing used cord blood. In DNA, the CDR3 is TGCAGTGCCCCGCTAGCCATTAACACCGGGGAGCTGTTTTTT. Translation gives CSAPLAINTGELFF.